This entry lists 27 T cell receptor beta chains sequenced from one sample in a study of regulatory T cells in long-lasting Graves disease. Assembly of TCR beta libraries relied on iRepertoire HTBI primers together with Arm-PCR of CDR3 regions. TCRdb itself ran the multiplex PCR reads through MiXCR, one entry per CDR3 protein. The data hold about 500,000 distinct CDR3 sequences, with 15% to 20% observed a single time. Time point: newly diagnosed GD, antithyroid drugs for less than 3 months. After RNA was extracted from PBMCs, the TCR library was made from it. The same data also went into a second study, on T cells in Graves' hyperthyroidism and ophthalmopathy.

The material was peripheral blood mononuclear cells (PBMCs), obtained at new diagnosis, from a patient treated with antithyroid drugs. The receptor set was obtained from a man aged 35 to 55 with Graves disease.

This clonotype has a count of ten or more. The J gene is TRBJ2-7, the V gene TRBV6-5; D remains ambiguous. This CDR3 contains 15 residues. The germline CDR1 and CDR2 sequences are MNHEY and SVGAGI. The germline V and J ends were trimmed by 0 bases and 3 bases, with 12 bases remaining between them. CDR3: CASSYSVTRNYEQYF. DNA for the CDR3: TGTGCCAGCAGTTACTCAGTGACCCGCAACTACGAGCAGTACTTC.

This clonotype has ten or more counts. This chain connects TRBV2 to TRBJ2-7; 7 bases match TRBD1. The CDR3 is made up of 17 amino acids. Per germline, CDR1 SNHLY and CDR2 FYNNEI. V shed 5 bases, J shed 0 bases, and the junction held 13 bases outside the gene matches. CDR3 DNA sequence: TGTGCCAGCAGTTCGCGGCCAACCCAGGGGGTCTCCTACGAGCAGTACTTC. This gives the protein CASSSRPTQGVSYEQYF.

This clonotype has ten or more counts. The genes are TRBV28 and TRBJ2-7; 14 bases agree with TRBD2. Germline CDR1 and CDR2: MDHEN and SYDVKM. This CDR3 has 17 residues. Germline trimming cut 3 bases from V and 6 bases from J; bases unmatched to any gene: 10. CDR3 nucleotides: TGTGCCAGCAGTTTTTTTCATCTCGGACTAGCGGGAGGCGAGCAGTACTTC. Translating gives CASSFFHLGLAGGEQYF. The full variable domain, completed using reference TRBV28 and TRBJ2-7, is DVKVTQSSRYLVKRTGEKVFLECVQDMDHENMFWYRQDPGLGLRLIYFSYDVKMKEKGDIPEGYSVSREKKERFSLILESASTNQTSMYLCASSFFHLGLAGGEQYFGPGTRLTVT.

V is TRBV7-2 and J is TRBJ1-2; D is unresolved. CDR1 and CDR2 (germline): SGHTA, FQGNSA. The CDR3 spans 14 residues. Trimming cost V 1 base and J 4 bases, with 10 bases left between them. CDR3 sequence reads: CASSLDPGSYGYTF. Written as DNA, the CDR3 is TGTGCCAGCAGCTTAGATCCAGGCTCCTATGGCTACACCTTC.

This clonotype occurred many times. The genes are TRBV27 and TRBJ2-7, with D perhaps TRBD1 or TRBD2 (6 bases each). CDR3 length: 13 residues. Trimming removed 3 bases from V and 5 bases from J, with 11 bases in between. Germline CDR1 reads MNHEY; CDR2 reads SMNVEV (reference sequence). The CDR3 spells CASSFLEGDEQYF. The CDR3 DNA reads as TGTGCCAGCAGTTTCCTGGAGGGGGACGAGCAGTACTTC.

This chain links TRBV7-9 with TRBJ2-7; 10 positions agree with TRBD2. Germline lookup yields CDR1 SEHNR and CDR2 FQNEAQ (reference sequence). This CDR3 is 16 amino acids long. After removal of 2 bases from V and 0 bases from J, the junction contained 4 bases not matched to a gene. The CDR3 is CASSLLAGVSSYEQYF. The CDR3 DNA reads TGTGCCAGCAGCTTACTAGCGGGAGTGAGCTCCTACGAGCAGTACTTC.

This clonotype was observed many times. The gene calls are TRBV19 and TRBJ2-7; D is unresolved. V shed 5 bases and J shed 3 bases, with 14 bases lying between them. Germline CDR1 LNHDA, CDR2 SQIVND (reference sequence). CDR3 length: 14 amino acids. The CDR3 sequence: CASSHGRNVYEQYF. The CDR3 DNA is TGTGCCAGTAGTCACGGACGGAATGTCTACGAGCAGTACTTC.

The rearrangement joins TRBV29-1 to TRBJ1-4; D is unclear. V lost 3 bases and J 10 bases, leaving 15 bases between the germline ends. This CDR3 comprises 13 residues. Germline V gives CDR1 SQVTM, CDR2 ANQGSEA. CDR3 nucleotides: TGCAGCGTTGACGCGGGAGGTATTGGAAAACTGTTTTTT. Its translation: CSVDAGGIGKLFF. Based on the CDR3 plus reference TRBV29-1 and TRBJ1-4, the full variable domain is SAVISQKPSRDICQRGTSLTIQCQVDSQVTMMFWYRQQPGQSLTLIATANQGSEATYESGFVIDKFPISRPNLTFSTLTVSNMSPEDSSIYLCSVDAGGIGKLFFGSGTQLSVL.

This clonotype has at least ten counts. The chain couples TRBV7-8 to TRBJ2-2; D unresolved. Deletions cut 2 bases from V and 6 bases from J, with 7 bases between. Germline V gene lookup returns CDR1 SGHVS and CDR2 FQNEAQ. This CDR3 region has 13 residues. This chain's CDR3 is CASSLFGAGELFF. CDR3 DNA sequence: TGTGCCAGCAGCTTATTTGGGGCCGGGGAGCTGTTTTTT.

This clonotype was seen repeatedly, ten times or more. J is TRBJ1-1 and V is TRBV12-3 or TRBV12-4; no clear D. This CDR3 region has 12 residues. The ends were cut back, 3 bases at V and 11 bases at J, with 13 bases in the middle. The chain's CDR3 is CASSFRVSYAFF. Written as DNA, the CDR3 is TGTGCCAGCAGTTTCCGGGTTTCGTATGCTTTCTTT.

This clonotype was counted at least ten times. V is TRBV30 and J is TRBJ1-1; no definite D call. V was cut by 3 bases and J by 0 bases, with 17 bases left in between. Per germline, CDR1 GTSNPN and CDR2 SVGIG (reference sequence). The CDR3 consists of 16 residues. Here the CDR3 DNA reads TGTGCCTGGAGCGCCCGCGTAGTAACGATGAACACTGAAGCTTTCTTT. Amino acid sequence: CAWSARVVTMNTEAFF.

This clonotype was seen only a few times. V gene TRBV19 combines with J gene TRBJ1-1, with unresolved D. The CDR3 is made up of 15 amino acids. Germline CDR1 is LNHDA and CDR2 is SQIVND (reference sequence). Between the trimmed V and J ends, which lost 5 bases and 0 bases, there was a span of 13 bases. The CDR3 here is CASSLAQVMNTEAFF. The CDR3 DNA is TGTGCCAGTAGTCTCGCCCAGGTGATGAACACTGAAGCTTTCTTT.

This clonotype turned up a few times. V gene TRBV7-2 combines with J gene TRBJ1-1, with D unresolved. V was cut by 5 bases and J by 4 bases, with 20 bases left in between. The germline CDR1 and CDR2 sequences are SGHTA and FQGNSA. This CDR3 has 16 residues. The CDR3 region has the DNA TGTGCCAGCAGCGAACTTGTCTCGTTCGGTAGCACTGAAGCTTTCTTT. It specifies CASSELVSFGSTEAFF.

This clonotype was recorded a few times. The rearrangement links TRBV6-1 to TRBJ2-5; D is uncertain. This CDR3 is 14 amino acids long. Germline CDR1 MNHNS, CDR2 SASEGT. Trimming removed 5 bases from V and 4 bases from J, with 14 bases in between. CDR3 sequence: CASSTSVTVETQYF. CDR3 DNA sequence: TGTGCCAGCAGTACCTCCGTTACAGTAGAGACCCAGTACTTC.

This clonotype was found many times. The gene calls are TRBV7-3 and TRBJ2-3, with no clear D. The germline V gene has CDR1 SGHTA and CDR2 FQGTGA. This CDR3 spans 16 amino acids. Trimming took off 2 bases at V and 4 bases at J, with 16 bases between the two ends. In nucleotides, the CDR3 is TGTGCCAGCAGCTTATACCCGGGCCTCCCCGCAGATACGCAGTATTTT. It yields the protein CASSLYPGLPADTQYF.

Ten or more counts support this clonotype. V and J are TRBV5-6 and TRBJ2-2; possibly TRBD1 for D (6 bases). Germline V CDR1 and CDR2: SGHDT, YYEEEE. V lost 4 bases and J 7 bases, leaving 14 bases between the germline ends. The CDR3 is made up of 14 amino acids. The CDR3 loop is CASSPQTGIGELFF. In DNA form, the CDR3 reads TGTGCCAGCAGCCCTCAAACAGGGATCGGGGAGCTGTTTTTT.

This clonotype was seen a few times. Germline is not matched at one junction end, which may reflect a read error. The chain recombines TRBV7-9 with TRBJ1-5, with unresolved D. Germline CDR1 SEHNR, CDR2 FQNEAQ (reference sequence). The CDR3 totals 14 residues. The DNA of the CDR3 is TGTGCCAGCAGCTTAGACGGGGAAAATCCGCCCCAGCATTTT. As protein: CASSLDGENPPQHF.

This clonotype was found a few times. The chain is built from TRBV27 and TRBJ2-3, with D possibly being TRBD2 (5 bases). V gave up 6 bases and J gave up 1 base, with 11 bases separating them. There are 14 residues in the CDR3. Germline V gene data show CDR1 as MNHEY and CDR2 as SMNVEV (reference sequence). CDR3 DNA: TGTGCCAGCAGCCTGACTATCCGCACAGATACGCAGTATTTT. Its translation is CASSLTIRTDTQYF.

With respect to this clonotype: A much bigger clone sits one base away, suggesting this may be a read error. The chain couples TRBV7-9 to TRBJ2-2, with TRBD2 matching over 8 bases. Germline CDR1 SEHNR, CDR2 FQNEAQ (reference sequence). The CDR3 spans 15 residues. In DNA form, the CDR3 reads TGTGCCAGCAGCTTCGGCGGGAGGACGGCCGGGGAGCTGCTTTTT. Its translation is CASSFGGRTAGELLF.

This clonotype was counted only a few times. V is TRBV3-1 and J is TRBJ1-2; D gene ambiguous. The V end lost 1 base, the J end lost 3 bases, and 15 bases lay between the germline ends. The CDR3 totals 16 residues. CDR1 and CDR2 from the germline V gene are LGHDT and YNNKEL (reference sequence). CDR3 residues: CASSQVGQNFDYGYTF. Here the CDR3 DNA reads TGTGCCAGCAGCCAAGTGGGCCAGAATTTTGACTATGGCTACACCTTC.

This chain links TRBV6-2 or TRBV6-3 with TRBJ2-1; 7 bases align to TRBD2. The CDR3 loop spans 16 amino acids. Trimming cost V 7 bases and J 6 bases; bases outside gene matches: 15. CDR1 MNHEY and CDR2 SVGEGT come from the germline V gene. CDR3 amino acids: CASTPGTGGSGNEQFF. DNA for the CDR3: TGTGCCAGCACTCCAGGGACTGGCGGGAGTGGCAATGAGCAGTTCTTC.

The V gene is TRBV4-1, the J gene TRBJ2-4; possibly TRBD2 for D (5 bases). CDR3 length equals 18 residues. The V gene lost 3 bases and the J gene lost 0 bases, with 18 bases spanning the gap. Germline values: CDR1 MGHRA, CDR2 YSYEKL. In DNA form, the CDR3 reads TGCGCCAGCAGCCAGCCATGGGGTCGGGAAGGAGCCAAAAACATTCAGTACTTC. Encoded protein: CASSQPWGREGAKNIQYF.

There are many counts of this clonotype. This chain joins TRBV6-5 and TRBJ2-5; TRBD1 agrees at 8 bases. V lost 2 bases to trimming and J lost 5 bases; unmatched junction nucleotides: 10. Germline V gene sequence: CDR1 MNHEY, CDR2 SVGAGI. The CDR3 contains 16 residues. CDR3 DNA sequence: TGTGCCAGCAGTTACGATGGACAGGGAGAGAAGGAGACCCAGTACTTC. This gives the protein CASSYDGQGEKETQYF.

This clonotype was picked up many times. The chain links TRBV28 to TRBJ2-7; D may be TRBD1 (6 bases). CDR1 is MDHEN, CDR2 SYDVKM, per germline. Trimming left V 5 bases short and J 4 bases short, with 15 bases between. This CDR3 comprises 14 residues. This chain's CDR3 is CASSLEGTLYEQYF. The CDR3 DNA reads TGTGCCAGCAGTCTCGAAGGGACACTTTACGAGCAGTACTTC. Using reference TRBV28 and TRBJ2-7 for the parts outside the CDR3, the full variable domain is DVKVTQSSRYLVKRTGEKVFLECVQDMDHENMFWYRQDPGLGLRLIYFSYDVKMKEKGDIPEGYSVSREKKERFSLILESASTNQTSMYLCASSLEGTLYEQYFGPGTRLTVT.

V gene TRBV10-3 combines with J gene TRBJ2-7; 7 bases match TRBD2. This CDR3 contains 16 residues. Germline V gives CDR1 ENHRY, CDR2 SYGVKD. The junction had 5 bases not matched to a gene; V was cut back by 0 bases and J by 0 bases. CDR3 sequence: CAISESIASGSYEQYF. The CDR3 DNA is TGTGCCATCAGTGAGTCCATAGCTAGCGGCTCCTACGAGCAGTACTTC.

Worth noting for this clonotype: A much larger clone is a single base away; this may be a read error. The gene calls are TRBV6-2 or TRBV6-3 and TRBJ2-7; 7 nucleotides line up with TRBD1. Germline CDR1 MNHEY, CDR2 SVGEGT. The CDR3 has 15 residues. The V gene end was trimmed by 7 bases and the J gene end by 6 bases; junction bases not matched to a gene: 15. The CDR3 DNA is TGTGCCAGCACTGCACAGGGGACCGGCATCGGCGAGCAGTACTTC. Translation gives CASTAQGTGIGEQYF.

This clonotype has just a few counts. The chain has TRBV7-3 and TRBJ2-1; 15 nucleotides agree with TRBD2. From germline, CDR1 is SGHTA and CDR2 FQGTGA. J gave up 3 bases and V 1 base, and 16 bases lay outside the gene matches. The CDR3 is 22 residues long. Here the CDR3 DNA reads TGTGCCAGCAGCTTAAGTCCCCCCCGCGCAGGACTAGCGGGGGGGGTCTACAATGAGCAGTTCTTC. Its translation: CASSLSPPRAGLAGGVYNEQFF.